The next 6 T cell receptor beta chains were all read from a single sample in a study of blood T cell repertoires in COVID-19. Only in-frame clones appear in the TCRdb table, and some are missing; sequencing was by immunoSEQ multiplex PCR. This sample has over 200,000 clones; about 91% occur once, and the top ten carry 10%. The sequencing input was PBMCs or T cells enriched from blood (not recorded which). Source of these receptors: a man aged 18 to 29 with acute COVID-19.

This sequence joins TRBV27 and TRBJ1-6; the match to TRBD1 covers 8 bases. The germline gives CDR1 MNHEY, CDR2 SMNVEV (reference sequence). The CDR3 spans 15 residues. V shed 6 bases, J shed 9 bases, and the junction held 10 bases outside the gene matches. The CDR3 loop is CASRSDRGWGSPLHF. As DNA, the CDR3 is TGTGCCAGCAGGTCCGACAGGGGTTGGGGTTCACCCCTCCACTTT.

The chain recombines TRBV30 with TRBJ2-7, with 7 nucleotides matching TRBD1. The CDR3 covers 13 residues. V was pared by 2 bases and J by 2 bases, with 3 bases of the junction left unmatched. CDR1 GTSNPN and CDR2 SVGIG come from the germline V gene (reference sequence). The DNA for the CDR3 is TGTGCCTGGAGTAAGGGGACAGCCTACGAGCAGTACTTC. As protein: CAWSKGTAYEQYF.

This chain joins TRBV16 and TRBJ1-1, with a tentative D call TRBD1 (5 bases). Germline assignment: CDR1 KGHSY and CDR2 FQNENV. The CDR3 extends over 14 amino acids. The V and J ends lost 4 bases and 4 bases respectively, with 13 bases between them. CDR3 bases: TGTGCCAGCAGCCCGACCGCGGGGGGCACTGAAGCTTTCTTT. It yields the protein CASSPTAGGTEAFF.

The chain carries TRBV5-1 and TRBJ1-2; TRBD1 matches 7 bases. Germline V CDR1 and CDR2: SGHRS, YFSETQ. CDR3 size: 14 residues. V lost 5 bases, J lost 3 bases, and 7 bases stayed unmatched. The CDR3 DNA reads TGCGCCAGCAGTCTAGCCGGGACAGACTATGGCTACACCTTC. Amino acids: CASSLAGTDYGYTF.

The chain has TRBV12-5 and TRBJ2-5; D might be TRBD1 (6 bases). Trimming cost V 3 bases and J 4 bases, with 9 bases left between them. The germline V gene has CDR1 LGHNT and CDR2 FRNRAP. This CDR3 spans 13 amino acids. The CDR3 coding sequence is TGTGCTAGTGGTTTAGGACAGCCAGAGACCCAGTACTTC. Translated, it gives CASGLGQPETQYF.

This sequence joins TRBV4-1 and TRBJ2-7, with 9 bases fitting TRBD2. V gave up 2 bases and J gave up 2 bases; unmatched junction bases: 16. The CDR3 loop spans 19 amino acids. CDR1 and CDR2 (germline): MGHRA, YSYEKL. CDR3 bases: TGCGCCAGCAGCCAATCCGACCCGGGACTAGCCCAGCTGCCCTACGAGCAGTACTTC. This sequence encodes CASSQSDPGLAQLPYEQYF.